This paragraph covers one T cell receptor (beta chain) sequence. Profiled with immunoSEQ multiplex PCR; TCRdb holds only in-frame clones, not every one. The table records about 130,000 clones, around 94% of them present only once. The germline V gene has CDR1 SGHAT and CDR2 FQNNGV. The V end was cut by 3 bases, the J end by 0 bases, with 8 bases between. This CDR3 spans 14 amino acids. The data stem from a study of control samples from healthy donors and cancer patients. The receptor comes from a man aged 55 to 70 with colorectal cancer. The chain has TRBV11-2 and TRBJ1-1, with D possibly being TRBD1 (6 bases). Sequencing used PBMCs. CDR3 residues: CASSFGQLNTEAFF. The DNA for the CDR3 is TGTGCCAGCAGCTTTGGACAGTTGAACACTGAAGCTTTCTTT.